The clone carrying this T cell receptor (beta chain) was seen at least ten times. Its specificity is not known. These data originate in a study of neurological immune-mediated disorders. About the study: Multiple sclerosis patients (n of about 35) included 31 with relapsing-remitting and 3 with secondary progressive disease. Study-wide results and limits: HTLV-1-associated myelopathy had the most TCR clonal expansion, and multiple sclerosis had the least, less than healthy controls. Private repertoires in all groups were suggested by the finding that expanded clones across subjects shared no CDR3 amino acid sequences.

In TCRdb, the 5' RACE reads were re-called with MiXCR into one record per CDR3 protein. This sample has 71,000 or so distinct CDR3 sequences, with less than 5.5% found just once. CDR1 is ENHRY and CDR2 is SYGVKD in the germline V gene. The germline V and J ends were trimmed by 0 bases and 6 bases, with 27 bases remaining between them. The CDR3 runs to 19 residues. Where libraries were unsorted, they were derived from 2 million PBMCs stored at -80 degrees C. The chain carries TRBV10-3 and TRBJ2-7, with D possibly being TRBD2 (5 bases). This receptor was identified in a woman under 40 with multiple sclerosis. The sample consisted of PBMCs. The CDR3 region is CAISESFLGVGPYIGEQYF. CDR3 sequence (DNA): TGTGCCATCAGTGAGTCGTTCTTGGGAGTAGGCCCGTACATAGGCGAGCAGTACTTC.